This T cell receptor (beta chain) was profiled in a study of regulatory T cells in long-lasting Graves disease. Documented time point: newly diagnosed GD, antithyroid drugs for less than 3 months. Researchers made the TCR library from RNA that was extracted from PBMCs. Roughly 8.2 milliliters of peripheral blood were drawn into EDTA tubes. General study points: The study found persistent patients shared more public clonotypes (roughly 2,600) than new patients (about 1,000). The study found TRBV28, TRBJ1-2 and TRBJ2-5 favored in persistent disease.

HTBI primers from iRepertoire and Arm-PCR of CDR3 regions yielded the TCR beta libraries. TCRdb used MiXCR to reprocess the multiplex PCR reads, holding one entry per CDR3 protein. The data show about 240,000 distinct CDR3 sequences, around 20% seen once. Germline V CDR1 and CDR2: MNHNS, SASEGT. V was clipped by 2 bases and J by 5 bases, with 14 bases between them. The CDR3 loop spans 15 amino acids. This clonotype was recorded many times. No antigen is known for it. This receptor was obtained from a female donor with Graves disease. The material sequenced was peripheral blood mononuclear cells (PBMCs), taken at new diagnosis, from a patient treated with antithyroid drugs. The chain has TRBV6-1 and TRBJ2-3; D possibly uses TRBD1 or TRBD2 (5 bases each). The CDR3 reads CASSEFYRTGDTQYF. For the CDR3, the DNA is TGTGCCAGCAGTGAATTTTACAGGACTGGAGATACGCAGTATTTT.